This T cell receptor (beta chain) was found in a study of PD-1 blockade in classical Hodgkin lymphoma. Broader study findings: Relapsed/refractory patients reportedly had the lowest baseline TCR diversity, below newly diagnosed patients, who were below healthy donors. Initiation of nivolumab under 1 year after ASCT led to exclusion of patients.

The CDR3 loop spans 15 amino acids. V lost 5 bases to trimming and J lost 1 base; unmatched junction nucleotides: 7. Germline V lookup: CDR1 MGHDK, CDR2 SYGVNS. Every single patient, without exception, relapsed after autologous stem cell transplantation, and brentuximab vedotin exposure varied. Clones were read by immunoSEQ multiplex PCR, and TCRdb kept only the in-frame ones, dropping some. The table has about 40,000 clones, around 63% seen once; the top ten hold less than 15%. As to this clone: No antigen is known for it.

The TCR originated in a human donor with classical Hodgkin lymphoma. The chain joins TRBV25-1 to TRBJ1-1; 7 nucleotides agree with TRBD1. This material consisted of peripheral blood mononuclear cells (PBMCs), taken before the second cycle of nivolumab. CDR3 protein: CASSFRGSRNTEAFF. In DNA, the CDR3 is TGTGCCAGCAGTTTCAGGGGGTCAAGGAACACTGAAGCTTTCTTT.